This T cell receptor beta chain was recovered during a study of blood T cell repertoires in COVID-19. Study details: Sites across the United States, Italy and Spain contributed samples from acute and convalescent COVID-19. Nucleic acid was either cDNA or gDNA, and it came from T cells, B-cell-depleted T cells, or PBMCs.

The count of this clone is one. Sequenced by immunoSEQ multiplex PCR; TCRdb stores in-frame clones only, minus some. The data contain 100,000 to 120,000 clones, 85% of them singletons. The V gene lost 6 bases and the J gene lost 4 bases, with 18 bases spanning the gap. This CDR3 region has 15 residues. Per the germline V gene, CDR1 is SEHNR and CDR2 is FQNEAQ (reference sequence). The source is a human donor in a cohort sampled during active COVID-19. Sample: peripheral blood. This rearrangement joins TRBV7-9 to TRBJ1-1, with a possible D match to TRBD1 (5 bases). The CDR3 nucleotides are TGTGCCAGCAGTCCCTGGGGGGGGGTAGGCACTGAAGCTTTCTTT. This translates into CASSPWGGVGTEAFF.